One T cell receptor (beta chain) is described in this entry. These data are taken from a study of human T cells and chemical hapten exposure. The time point: pre-sensitization, week 0. Regarding treatment: therapeutic diphenylcyclopropenone sensitization with weekly scalp DPC. Via MiXCR, TCRdb re-called the RACE reads, giving one row per CDR3 protein. The sample has 85,000 to 90,000 distinct CDR3 sequences; 8% to 10% are singletons. The source of this sequence is a middle-aged woman with alopecia areata. Some clones in this sample may be carry-over from other donors' samples. Here the sequenced sample was whole blood, taken in connection with sensitization to the hapten diphenylcyclopropenone (DPC).

The CDR3 coding sequence is TGTGCCAGCAGCCCAAGGACAGAACCACCCCTCCACTTT. As protein: CASSPRTEPPLHF. The chain carries TRBV7-8 and TRBJ1-6; weak D call: TRBD1 (6 bases). CDR1 is SGHVS, CDR2 FQNEAQ, per germline. The CDR3 covers 13 residues. V lost 5 bases and J lost 11, with 13 bases in between.